Listed here are 21 T cell receptor beta chains from one sample, sequenced in a study of T cell responses to AZD1222 COVID-19 vaccine. Some clones are missing from TCRdb's copy, which holds only in-frame ones; the method was immunoSEQ multiplex PCR. There are over 150,000 clones in the sample; 80% to 95% occur only once, and 1.5% to 2% lies in the top ten. Material: peripheral blood, obtained on day 0 of AZD1222 vaccination. The source is an adult in good health.

This chain uses TRBV4-1 with TRBJ1-2; no clear D. The CDR3 is made up of 15 amino acids. Germline CDR1 reads MGHRA; CDR2 reads YSYEKL. The V and J ends lost 2 bases and 8 bases respectively, with 18 bases between them. The CDR3 reads CASSQSLVVQDGYTF. The CDR3 region has the DNA TGCGCCAGCAGCCAATCATTGGTAGTCCAGGACGGCTACACCTTC.

This chain links TRBV18 with TRBJ2-2, with 9 bases that match TRBD1. The germline CDR1 and CDR2 sequences are KGHSH and LQKENI. The CDR3 consists of 15 residues. The V segment lost 5 bases and the J segment 7 bases; nucleotides outside the gene matches: 8. CDR3 loop: CASSKQGARGGELFF. CDR3 sequence (DNA): TGTGCCAGCTCAAAACAGGGGGCGCGAGGCGGGGAGCTGTTTTTT.

V gene TRBV29-1 combines with J gene TRBJ1-2; 7 positions agree with TRBD1. Unmatched junction bases numbered 15, after V lost 6 bases and J lost 8 bases. Looked up from germline, CDR1 is SQVTM and CDR2 is ANQGSEA. CDR3 length equals 14 residues. CDR3 sequence reads: CSVFDRALGKGYTF. The DNA of the CDR3 is TGCAGCGTCTTTGACAGGGCCCTAGGGAAGGGCTACACCTTC.

The J gene is TRBJ2-2, the V gene TRBV7-6, with TRBD2 identical over 14 bases. Germline values: CDR1 SGHVS, CDR2 FNYEAQ. J gave up 11 bases and V 5 bases, and 7 bases lay outside the gene matches. This CDR3 region has 15 residues. In nucleotides, the CDR3 is TGTGCCAGCAGCAAATTAGGACTAGCGGGAGGAGAGCTGTTTTTT. This gives the protein CASSKLGLAGGELFF.

The chain joins TRBV11-2 to TRBJ1-2; 7 bases are a match to TRBD1. This CDR3 comprises 14 residues. Trimming removed 5 bases from V and 7 bases from J; junction bases left unmatched: 10. The germline V gene has CDR1 SGHAT and CDR2 FQNNGV. CDR3 DNA: TGTGCCAGCAGCCTGTACGGACAGGATGGTGGCTACACCTTC. This sequence encodes CASSLYGQDGGYTF.

This clone came up a few times. The chain has TRBV9 and TRBJ1-6, with TRBD1 identical over 7 bases. The CDR3 covers 14 residues. From germline, CDR1 is SGDLS and CDR2 YYNGEE. V lost 4 bases to trimming and J lost 5 bases; unmatched junction nucleotides: 3. CDR3 sequence (DNA): TGTGCCAGCAGCCCGGGACAGCATAATTCACCCCTCCACTTT. Translating gives CASSPGQHNSPLHF. The whole variable domain, filled in from reference TRBV9 and TRBJ1-6, reads DSGVTQTPKHLITATGQRVTLRCSPRSGDLSVYWYQQSLDQGLQFLIQYYNGEERAKGNILERFSAQQFPDLHSELNLSSLELGDSALYFCASSPGQHNSPLHFGNGTRLTVT.

The rearrangement joins TRBV10-3 to TRBJ2-1, with D unclear. Germline V gene sequence: CDR1 ENHRY, CDR2 SYGVKD. This CDR3 spans 14 amino acids. Trimming pared 6 bases from V and 9 bases from J, leaving 18 bases between. This chain's CDR3 is CAISDYGFEVEQFF. In DNA form, the CDR3 reads TGTGCCATCAGCGATTACGGCTTTGAGGTTGAGCAGTTCTTC.

The rearrangement joins TRBV7-3 to TRBJ2-3, with TRBD2 identical over 8 bases. After removal of 5 bases from V and 5 bases from J, the junction contained 9 bases not matched to a gene. Germline CDR1 and CDR2: SGHTA and FQGTGA. The CDR3 loop spans 15 amino acids. The CDR3 nucleotides are TGTGCCAGCAGCCACGTTAGCGGGAACTTAGATACGCAGTATTTT. It translates to CASSHVSGNLDTQYF.

The CDR3 DNA reads TGCGCCAGCAGGGATGACAGGGGAAATTCACCCCTCCACTTT. Translation gives CASRDDRGNSPLHF. The gene calls are TRBV10-1 and TRBJ1-6; 8 bases agree with TRBD1. The J segment lost 7 bases and the V segment lost 6 bases, leaving 5 bases of the junction unmatched. CDR3 size: 14 residues. Germline values: CDR1 WNHNN, CDR2 SYGVQD (reference sequence).

The J gene is TRBJ2-1, the V gene TRBV5-4; 13 bases are shared with TRBD2. The CDR3 is made up of 14 amino acids. V was clipped by 4 bases and J by 9 bases; unmatched bases: 4. Germline V gene sequence: CDR1 SGHNT, CDR2 YYREEE (reference sequence). CDR3 amino acids: CASSGLAGEIEQFF. Written as DNA, the CDR3 is TGTGCCAGCAGCGGACTAGCGGGAGAGATTGAGCAGTTCTTC.

The chain links TRBV7-2 to TRBJ2-5; D possibly corresponds to TRBD1 (5 bases). V was cut by 1 base and J by 4 bases, with 13 bases left in between. Germline V gene sequence: CDR1 SGHTA, CDR2 FQGNSA. This CDR3 is 15 amino acids long. The CDR3 coding sequence is TGTGCCAGCAGCTTAGTCTATAGGCAGGGAGAGACCCAGTACTTC. Translated: CASSLVYRQGETQYF.

The J gene is TRBJ1-3, the V gene TRBV4-2, with D hard to call. The ends were cut back, 2 bases at V and 2 bases at J, with 10 bases in the middle. The CDR3 runs 15 residues. CDR1 and CDR2 from the germline V gene are LGHNA and YNFKEQ. The CDR3 reads CASSQRSVTGNTIYF. The CDR3, as DNA: TGTGCCAGCAGCCAAAGGAGTGTTACTGGAAACACCATATATTTT.

The chain employs TRBV7-2 and TRBJ1-1; tentative D call: TRBD1 (5 bases). V gave up 3 bases and J gave up 0 bases, with 14 bases separating them. The CDR3 runs to 16 residues. Germline V gene sequence: CDR1 SGHTA, CDR2 FQGNSA. The CDR3 nucleotides read TGTGCCAGCAGCTTGAGATCGGCAGGGCTGAACACTGAAGCTTTCTTT. It translates to CASSLRSAGLNTEAFF.

The chain has TRBV30 and TRBJ2-7; D unresolved. Germline V gene lookup returns CDR1 GTSNPN and CDR2 SVGIG (reference sequence). This CDR3 contains 11 residues. V shed 2 bases and J shed 3 bases, with 5 bases lying between them. CDR3: CAWSRRYEQYF. The CDR3 bases are TGTGCCTGGAGTCGTCGCTACGAGCAGTACTTC.

The gene calls are TRBV5-1 and TRBJ2-7; D possibly corresponds to TRBD2 (5 bases). The CDR3 runs 13 residues. V was clipped by 4 bases and J by 9 bases, with 17 bases between them. CDR1 and CDR2 from the germline V gene are SGHRS and YFSETQ. In DNA form, the CDR3 reads TGCGCCAGCAGCGAACGATCGAAGGCGGGGCAGTACTTC. Protein: CASSERSKAGQYF.

This chain joins TRBV5-1 and TRBJ2-7; D remains ambiguous. Germline CDR1 and CDR2: SGHRS and YFSETQ. The CDR3 spans 13 residues. V gave up 4 bases and J gave up 8 bases, with 16 bases separating them. The CDR3 sequence is CASSRRTDTKQYF. In DNA form, the CDR3 reads TGCGCCAGCAGCAGGAGAACGGATACGAAGCAGTACTTC.

This sequence joins TRBV11-2 and TRBJ2-1, with a tentative D call TRBD2 (6 bases). Trimming stripped 3 bases from V and 0 bases from J, with 12 bases between. The CDR3 has 16 amino acids. Germline values: CDR1 SGHAT, CDR2 FQNNGV. The CDR3 nucleotides are TGTGCCAGCAGCTTGGAGCTAGCGCTCTCCTACAATGAGCAGTTCTTC. Its translation is CASSLELALSYNEQFF.

Here the CDR3 DNA reads TGTGCCAGCAGTGAGGCGGGGGGGTTTACTAACTATGGCTACACCTTC. It translates to CASSEAGGFTNYGYTF. The rearrangement joins TRBV6-1 to TRBJ1-2; tentative D call: TRBD1 (5 bases). CDR3 length: 16 amino acids. The V end lost 3 bases, the J end lost 0 bases, and 14 bases lay between the germline ends. Germline V gene data show CDR1 as MNHNS and CDR2 as SASEGT.

The chain employs TRBV7-9 and TRBJ1-3; tentative D call: TRBD1 (5 bases). The germline V gene has CDR1 SEHNR and CDR2 FQNEAQ (reference sequence). V lost 2 bases, J lost 0 bases, and 8 bases lay in between. This CDR3 comprises 15 residues. The CDR3 nucleotides read TGTGCCAGCAGCTTACAGGGCATCTCTGGAAACACCATATATTTT. Translation gives CASSLQGISGNTIYF.

The V call is TRBV30, the J call TRBJ1-5; D is unresolved. The germline V and J ends were trimmed by 3 bases and 1 base, with 7 bases remaining between them. In germline, CDR1 is GTSNPN, CDR2 SVGIG (reference sequence). There are 13 residues in the CDR3. CDR3 nucleotide sequence: TGTGCCTGGAGAGGTTCAAGCAATCAGCCCCAGCATTTT. Encoded protein: CAWRGSSNQPQHF.

The rearrangement uses TRBV2 and TRBJ1-4; TRBD1 matches 7 bases. Per the germline V gene, CDR1 is SNHLY and CDR2 is FYNNEI. V lost 6 bases and J lost 6; bases outside the gene matches: 10. The CDR3 extends over 15 amino acids. CDR3 residues: CASRVPGQPHEKLFF. The DNA for the CDR3 is TGTGCCAGCAGGGTCCCGGGACAGCCACATGAAAAACTGTTTTTT. The complete variable domain, with remaining parts taken from reference TRBV2 and TRBJ1-4, reads EPEVTQTPSHQVTQMGQEVILRCVPISNHLYFYWYRQILGQKVEFLVSFYNNEISEKSEIFDDQFSVERPDGSNFTLKIRSTKLEDSAMYFCASRVPGQPHEKLFFGSGTQLSVL.